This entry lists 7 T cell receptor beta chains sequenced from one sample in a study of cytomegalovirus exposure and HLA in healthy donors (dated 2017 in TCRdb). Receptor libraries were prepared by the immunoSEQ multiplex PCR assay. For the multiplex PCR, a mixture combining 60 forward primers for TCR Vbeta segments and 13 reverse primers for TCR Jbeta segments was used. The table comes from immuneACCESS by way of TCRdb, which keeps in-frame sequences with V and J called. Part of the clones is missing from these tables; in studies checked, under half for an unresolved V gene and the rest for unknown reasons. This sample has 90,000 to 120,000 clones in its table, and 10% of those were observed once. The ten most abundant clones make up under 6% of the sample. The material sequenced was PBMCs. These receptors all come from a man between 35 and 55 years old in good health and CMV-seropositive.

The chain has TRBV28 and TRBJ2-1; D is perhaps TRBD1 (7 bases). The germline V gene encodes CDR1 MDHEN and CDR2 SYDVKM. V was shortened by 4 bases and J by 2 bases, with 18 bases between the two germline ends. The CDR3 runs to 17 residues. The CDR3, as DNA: TGTGCCAGCAGTTCCCCGGGGGCAGGGGGAACCTACAATGAGCAGTTCTTC. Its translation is CASSSPGAGGTYNEQFF.

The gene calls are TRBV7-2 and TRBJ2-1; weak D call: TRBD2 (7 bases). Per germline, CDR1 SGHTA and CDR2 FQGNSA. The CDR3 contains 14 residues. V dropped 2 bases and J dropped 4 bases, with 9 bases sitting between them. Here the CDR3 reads CASSLSGTYNEQFF. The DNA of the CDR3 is TGTGCCAGCAGCTTAAGCGGGACATACAATGAGCAGTTCTTC.

This chain's CDR3 is CASSETDRNTIYF. Written as DNA, the CDR3 is TGTGCCAGCAGTGAGACAGATAGAAACACCATATATTTT. This chain links TRBV6-1 with TRBJ1-3; tentatively, D is TRBD1 (5 bases). CDR1 is MNHNS, CDR2 SASEGT, per germline. The CDR3 has 13 residues. V was clipped by 3 bases and J by 5 bases, with 8 bases between them.

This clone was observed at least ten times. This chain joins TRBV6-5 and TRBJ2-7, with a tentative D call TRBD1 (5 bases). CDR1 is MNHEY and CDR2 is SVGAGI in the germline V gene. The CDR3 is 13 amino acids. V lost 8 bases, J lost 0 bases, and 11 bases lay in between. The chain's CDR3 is CASSPGHSYEQYF. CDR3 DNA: TGTGCCAGCTCACCAGGACACTCCTACGAGCAGTACTTC.

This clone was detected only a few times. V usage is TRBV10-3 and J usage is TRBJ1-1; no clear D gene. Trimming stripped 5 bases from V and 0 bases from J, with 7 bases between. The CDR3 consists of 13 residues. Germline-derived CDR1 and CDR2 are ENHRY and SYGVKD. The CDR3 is CAISSSMNTEAFF. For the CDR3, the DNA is TGTGCCATCAGTTCCTCTATGAACACTGAAGCTTTCTTT.

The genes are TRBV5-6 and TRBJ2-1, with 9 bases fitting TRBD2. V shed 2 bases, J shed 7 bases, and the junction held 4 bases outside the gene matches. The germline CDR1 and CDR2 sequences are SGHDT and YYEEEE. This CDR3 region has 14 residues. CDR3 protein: CASSLGTSFNEQFF. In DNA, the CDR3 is TGTGCCAGCAGCTTAGGGACTAGCTTTAATGAGCAGTTCTTC. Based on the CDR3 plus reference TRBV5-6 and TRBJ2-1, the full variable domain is DAGVTQSPTHLIKTRGQQVTLRCSPKSGHDTVSWYQQALGQGPQFIFQYYEEEERQRGNFPDRFSGHQFPNYSSELNVNALLLGDSALYLCASSLGTSFNEQFFGPGTRLTVL.

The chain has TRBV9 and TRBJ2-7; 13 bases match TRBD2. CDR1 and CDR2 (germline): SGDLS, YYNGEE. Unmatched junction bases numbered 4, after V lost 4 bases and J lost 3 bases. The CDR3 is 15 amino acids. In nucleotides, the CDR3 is TGTGCCAGCAGCCCCAGGACTAGCGGGAGCTACGAGCAGTACTTC. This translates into CASSPRTSGSYEQYF.